These 11 T cell receptor beta chains were sequenced from one sample in a study of control samples from healthy donors and cancer patients. Here immunoSEQ multiplex PCR was the method, and the copy in TCRdb shows in-frame clones only, minus some. Of over 150,000 clones listed, 96% were seen once; the top ten hold approximately 0.97%. What was sequenced was blood. The receptors were sampled from a woman aged 30 to 39 in good health.

V usage is TRBV7-3 and J usage is TRBJ1-2; 9 bases fit TRBD1. The CDR3 covers 15 residues. The germline V gene has CDR1 SGHTA and CDR2 FQGTGA. V gave up 2 bases and J gave up 4 bases; unmatched junction bases: 5. This chain's CDR3 is CASSLSTGGRYGYTF. The CDR3 coding sequence is TGTGCCAGCAGCTTATCGACAGGGGGGCGCTATGGCTACACCTTC.

This chain joins TRBV6-6 and TRBJ1-4; TRBD1 matches at 9 bases. The CDR3 consists of 16 residues. The ends lost 3 bases at V and 3 bases at J; junction bases unmatched: 5. Germline-derived CDR1 and CDR2 are MNHNY and SVGAGI (reference sequence). The CDR3 protein is CASSYSGQGANEKLFF. CDR3 bases: TGTGCCAGCAGTTATTCGGGACAGGGAGCTAATGAAAAACTGTTTTTT.

V gene TRBV5-1 combines with J gene TRBJ2-7; D remains ambiguous. Trimming cost V 5 bases and J 3 bases, with 6 bases left between them. CDR3 length: 11 residues. Germline CDR1 is SGHRS and CDR2 is YFSETQ. As DNA, the CDR3 is TGCGCCAGCAGGAAACACTACGAGCAGTACTTC. Its protein is CASRKHYEQYF.

The rearrangement uses TRBV19 and TRBJ2-3; D is ambiguous. The CDR3 consists of 14 residues. Trimming cost V 2 bases and J 4 bases, with 10 bases left between them. Looked up from germline, CDR1 is LNHDA and CDR2 is SQIVND (reference sequence). The CDR3 spells CASSISRRPDTQYF. In DNA form, the CDR3 reads TGTGCCAGTAGTATAAGCCGGCGCCCAGATACGCAGTATTTT.

A few counts support this clone. The chain joins TRBV2 to TRBJ2-5; D gene unclear. Trimming left V 3 bases short and J 8 bases short, with 4 bases between. CDR1 is SNHLY, CDR2 FYNNEI, per germline. The CDR3 totals 10 residues. CDR3 region: CASSEKTQYF. CDR3 DNA: TGTGCCAGCAGTGAGAAAACCCAGTACTTC. Looking up the rest from reference TRBV2 and TRBJ2-5 gives the full variable domain: EPEVTQTPSHQVTQMGQEVILRCVPISNHLYFYWYRQILGQKVEFLVSFYNNEISEKSEIFDDQFSVERPDGSNFTLKIRSTKLEDSAMYFCASSEKTQYFGPGTRLLVL.

The chain links TRBV14 to TRBJ1-1; TRBD1 matches at 7 bases. Trimming took 3 bases from V and 1 from J; bases not matched to a gene: 5. The germline V gene encodes CDR1 SGHDN and CDR2 FVKESK. The CDR3 is 15 residues long. The DNA for the CDR3 is TGTGCCAGCAGCCACAACAGGGGTCGGAACACTGAAGCTTTCTTT. Amino acids: CASSHNRGRNTEAFF.

The chain links TRBV5-8 to TRBJ1-3; 7 bases are shared with TRBD1. V was pared by 3 bases and J by 0 bases, with 3 bases of the junction left unmatched. The CDR3 contains 15 residues. Germline-derived CDR1 and CDR2 are SGHTS and YDEGEE. The CDR3 DNA sequence: TGTGCCAGCAGCTGGGACAGCCTCTCTGGAAACACCATATATTTT. It encodes CASSWDSLSGNTIYF.

Notes on this clone: An end of the junction does not agree with germline; a read error may underlie this. CDR3 in DNA: TGTGCCAGCAGCCAAGATAGGCTAGGGGGAGAGCTCTTC. It yields the protein CASSQDRLGGELF. The chain links TRBV3-1 (or the pseudogene TRBV3-2) to TRBJ2-1; TRBD1 is a possible D gene (6 bases). The CDR3 runs 13 residues. Germline V CDR1 and CDR2: LGHDT, YNNKEL (reference sequence).

The chain recombines TRBV5-6 with TRBJ2-7; TRBD1 matches 8 bases. This CDR3 is built from 15 residues. The germline CDR1 and CDR2 sequences are SGHDT and YYEEEE. Unmatched junction bases numbered 7, after V lost 4 bases and J lost 1 base. The CDR3, as DNA: TGTGCCAGCAGCCTCGGACAGGGCGAATCCTACGAGCAGTACTTC. It translates to CASSLGQGESYEQYF.

J is TRBJ2-7 and V is TRBV14, with no clear D. Germline lookup yields CDR1 SGHDN and CDR2 FVKESK. V gave up 0 bases and J gave up 2 bases, with 14 bases separating them. There are 16 residues in the CDR3. The DNA of the CDR3 is TGTGCCAGCAGCCAAGATGGGCAGATAAATCCCTACGAGCAGTACTTC. The encoded protein is CASSQDGQINPYEQYF.

The V gene is TRBV24-1, the J gene TRBJ2-1; no clear D gene. Germline V gene data show CDR1 as KGHDR and CDR2 as SFDVKD. The CDR3 has 11 residues. Between the trimmed V and J ends, which lost 1 base and 8 bases, there was a span of 2 bases. The CDR3 sequence: CATSDFHEQFF. The CDR3 DNA sequence: TGTGCCACCAGTGATTTCCATGAGCAGTTCTTC.